The source of this TCR beta chain is a study of T cell responses to AZD1222 COVID-19 vaccine. Using immunoSEQ multiplex PCR, the repertoire was profiled, and TCRdb retains in-frame clones only, with some absent. Here the sample spans over 110,000 clones, around 93% being singletons. In germline, CDR1 is ENHRY, CDR2 SYGVKD. V shed 2 bases, J shed 4 bases, and the junction held 6 bases outside the gene matches. The length of the CDR3 is 15 residues. Findings and caveats of the study: Spike-spanning, vaccine-associated CD4 TCRs were dominant at 160-218 and 743-854. Spike-specific TCR breadth and depth went up after people got two AZD1222 doses. As reported, nearly half of all spike-specific TCRs target variant regions that are unmutated. Repertoires were collected only later (after the peak T cell response had occurred).

Concerning this clone itself: The target antigen is unknown.

The sequences come from peripheral blood, collected on day 0 of AZD1222 vaccination. The chain is built from TRBV10-3 and TRBJ2-7; 9 bases match TRBD2. The clonotype was recovered from an adult in good health. CDR3 in DNA: TGTGCCATCAGTGAGCCTCCTAGCGGGAATTACGAGCAGTACTTC. As protein: CAISEPPSGNYEQYF.